The entry below describes one T cell receptor (beta chain). This table comes from immunoSEQ multiplex PCR, and its TCRdb copy is limited to in-frame clones, with some not included. The sample has some 170,000 clones; about nine tenths are singletons. These data come from a study of cytomegalovirus exposure and HLA in healthy donors. The sample taken for sequencing was PBMCs. This sequence was found in a man aged 25-45 years in good health and CMV-seropositive.

Here the CDR3 reads CASGDSGSSSYNEQFF. The CDR3 nucleotides read TGTGCCAGCGGGGATAGCGGGAGTAGTTCCTACAATGAGCAGTTCTTC. The chain couples TRBV2 to TRBJ2-1; 9 positions match TRBD2. There are 16 residues in the CDR3. Per the germline V gene, CDR1 is SNHLY and CDR2 is FYNNEI. Trimming at V came to 8 bases and at J to 1 base, leaving 9 bases not matched to a gene.